The source of this T cell receptor beta chain is a study of blood T cell repertoires in COVID-19. Study-level information: Samples representing acute and convalescent COVID-19 were sourced from the United States, Italy and Spain. T cells, B-cell-depleted T cells, or PBMCs provided the cDNA or gDNA that served as material.

How the authors handled the data: Nucleated cell number was recorded as an estimate derived from reference gene primer amplification. Assay used: immunoSEQ multiplex PCR; TCRdb lists only in-frame clones, some missing. That table gives V, J and clone size, and the DNA gave D and trimming. In the table there are about 150,000 clones, around 82% of which are singletons. Trimming stripped 6 bases from V and 4 bases from J, with 11 bases between. CDR3 length: 13 residues. This clonotype originated in a woman aged 45 to 65 with acute or convalescent COVID-19. Sequencing was performed on peripheral blood. The chain recombines TRBV12-3 or TRBV12-4 with TRBJ2-3, with D uncertain. This chain's CDR3 is CASSQMGPDTQYF. For the CDR3, the DNA is TGTGCCAGCAGCCAGATGGGCCCAGATACGCAGTATTTT.